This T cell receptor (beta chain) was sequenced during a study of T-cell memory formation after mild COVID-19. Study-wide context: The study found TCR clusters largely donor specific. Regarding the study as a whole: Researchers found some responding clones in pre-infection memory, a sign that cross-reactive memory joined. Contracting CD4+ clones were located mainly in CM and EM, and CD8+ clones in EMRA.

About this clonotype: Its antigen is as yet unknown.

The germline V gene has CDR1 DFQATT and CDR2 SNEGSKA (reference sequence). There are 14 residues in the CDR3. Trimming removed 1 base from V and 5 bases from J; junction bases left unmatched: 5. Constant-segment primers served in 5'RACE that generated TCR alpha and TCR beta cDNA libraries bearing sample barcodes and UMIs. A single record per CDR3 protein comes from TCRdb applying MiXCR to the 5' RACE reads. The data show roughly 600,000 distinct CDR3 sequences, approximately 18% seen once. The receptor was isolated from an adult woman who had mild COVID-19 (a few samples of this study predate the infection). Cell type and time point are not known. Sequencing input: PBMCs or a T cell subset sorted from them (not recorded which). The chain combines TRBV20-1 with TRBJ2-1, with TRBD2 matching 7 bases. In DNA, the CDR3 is TGCAGTGCTAGAGGAGGGACTACGGACAATGAGCAGTTCTTC. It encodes CSARGGTTDNEQFF.